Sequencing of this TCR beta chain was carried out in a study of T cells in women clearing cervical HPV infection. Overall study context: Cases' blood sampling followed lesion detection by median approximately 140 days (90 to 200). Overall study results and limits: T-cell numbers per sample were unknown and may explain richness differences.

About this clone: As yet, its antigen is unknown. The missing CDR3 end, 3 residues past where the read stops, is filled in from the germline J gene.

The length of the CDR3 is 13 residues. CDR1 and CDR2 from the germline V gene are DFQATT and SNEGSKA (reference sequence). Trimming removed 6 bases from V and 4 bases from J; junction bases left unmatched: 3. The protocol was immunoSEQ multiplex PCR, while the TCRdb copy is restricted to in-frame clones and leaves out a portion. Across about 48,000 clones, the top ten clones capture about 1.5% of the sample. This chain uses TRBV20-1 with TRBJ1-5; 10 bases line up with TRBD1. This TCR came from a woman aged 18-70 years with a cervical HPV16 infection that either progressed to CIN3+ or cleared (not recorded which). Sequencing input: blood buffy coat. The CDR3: CSADRGQNQPQHF. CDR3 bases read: TGCAGTGCCGACAGGGGGCAGAATCAGCCC.